The present entry profiles one TCR beta chain with its context. Antigen specificity is unknown. This sample was included in a study of T cell responses to AZD1222 COVID-19 vaccine. Study conclusions and caveats: CD4 TCRs associated with vaccination spanned spike, dominating at 160-218 and 743-854.

Germline assignment: CDR1 MNHEY and CDR2 SVGAGI. V was pared by 0 bases and J by 1 base, with 7 bases between. The length of the CDR3 is 15 residues. The repertoire was sequenced with immunoSEQ multiplex PCR; TCRdb's copy has only in-frame clones and lacks some. The repertoire holds nearly 110,000 clones, with approximately 87% as singletons. The material was peripheral blood, obtained on day 0 of AZD1222 vaccination. The V gene is TRBV6-5, the J gene TRBJ1-3; D is unresolved. This sequence was found in an adult in good health. The CDR3 nucleotides are TGTGCCAGCAGTTACTCGACGCTATCTGGAAACACCATATATTTT. Residues: CASSYSTLSGNTIYF.